This T cell receptor beta chain was captured in a study of cytomegalovirus exposure and HLA in healthy donors. The ends lost 2 bases at V and 0 bases at J; junction bases unmatched: 7. The CDR3 extends over 18 amino acids. Per the germline V gene, CDR1 is SGHDN and CDR2 is FVKESK. The PCR employed 60 Vbeta primers together with 13 Jbeta primers. The repertoire was sequenced with immunoSEQ multiplex PCR; TCRdb's copy has only in-frame clones and lacks some. The table lists 150,000 to 200,000 clones. Source material: PBMCs. This TCR was recovered from a woman in her sixties or seventies in good health and CMV-seronegative. The J gene is TRBJ2-7, the V gene TRBV14; TRBD2 matches at 13 bases. This chain's CDR3 is CASSQPGLAGLRSYEQYF. The CDR3 DNA follows: TGTGCCAGCAGCCAACCGGGACTAGCGGGATTGCGCTCCTACGAGCAGTACTTC.